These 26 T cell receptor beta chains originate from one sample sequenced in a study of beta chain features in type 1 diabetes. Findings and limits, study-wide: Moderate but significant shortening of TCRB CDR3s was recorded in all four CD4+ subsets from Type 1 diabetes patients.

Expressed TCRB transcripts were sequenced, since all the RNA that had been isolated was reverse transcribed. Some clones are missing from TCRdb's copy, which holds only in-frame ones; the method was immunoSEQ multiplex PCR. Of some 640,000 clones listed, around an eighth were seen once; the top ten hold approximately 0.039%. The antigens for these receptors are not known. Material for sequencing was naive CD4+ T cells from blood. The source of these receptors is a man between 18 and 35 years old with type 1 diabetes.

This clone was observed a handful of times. The CDR3 coding sequence is TGCGCCAGCAGCTTGGTTCTTGCTAGCACAGATACGCAGTATTTT. This encodes CASSLVLASTDTQYF. The chain is built from TRBV5-1 and TRBJ2-3; D remains ambiguous. Looked up from germline, CDR1 is SGHRS and CDR2 is YFSETQ. V was pared by 0 bases and J by 0 bases, with 8 bases between. The CDR3 extends over 15 amino acids.

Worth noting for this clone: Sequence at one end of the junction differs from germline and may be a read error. The CDR3 bases are TGTGCCAGCAGTAATCAAGAGCAGGGGTTACGGAATGACAAACTGTTTTTT. Its protein is CASSNQEQGLRNDKLFF. The rearrangement links TRBV28 to TRBJ1-4; maybe TRBD1 (6 bases). Germline V gene lookup returns CDR1 MDHEN and CDR2 SYDVKM. This CDR3 has 17 amino acids.

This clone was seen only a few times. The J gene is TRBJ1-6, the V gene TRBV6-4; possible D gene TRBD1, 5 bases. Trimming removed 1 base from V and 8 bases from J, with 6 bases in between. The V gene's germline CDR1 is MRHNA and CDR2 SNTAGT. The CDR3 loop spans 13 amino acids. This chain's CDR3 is CASSDWGDSPLHF. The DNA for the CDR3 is TGTGCCAGCAGTGACTGGGGGGATTCACCCCTCCACTTT.

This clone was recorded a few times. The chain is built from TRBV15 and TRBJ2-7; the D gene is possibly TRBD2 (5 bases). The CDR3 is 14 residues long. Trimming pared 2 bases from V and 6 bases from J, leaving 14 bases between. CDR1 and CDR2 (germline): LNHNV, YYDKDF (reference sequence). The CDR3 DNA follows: TGTGCCACCAGCAGAACCCCCCAGGACTTCGAGCAGTACTTC. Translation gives CATSRTPQDFEQYF. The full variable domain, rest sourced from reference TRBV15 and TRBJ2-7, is DAMVIQNPRYQVTQFGKPVTLSCSQTLNHNVMYWYQQKSSQAPKLLFHYYDKDFNNEADTPDNFQSRRPNTSFCFLDIRSPGLGDTAMYLCATSRTPQDFEQYFGPGTRLTVT.

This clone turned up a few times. DNA of the CDR3: TGCAGCGTTGAAAACAGGGGCACAGATACGCAGTATTTT. Translated, it gives CSVENRGTDTQYF. The chain employs TRBV29-1 and TRBJ2-3; TRBD1 is a possible D gene (6 bases). The germline gives CDR1 SQVTM, CDR2 ANQGSEA. The CDR3 has 13 residues. Trimming took off 2 bases at V and 1 base at J, with 7 bases between the two ends.

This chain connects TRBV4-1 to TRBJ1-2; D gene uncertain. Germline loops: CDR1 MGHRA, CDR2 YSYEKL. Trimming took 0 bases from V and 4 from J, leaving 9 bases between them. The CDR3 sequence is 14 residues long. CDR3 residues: CASSQDQGFYGYTF. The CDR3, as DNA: TGCGCCAGCAGCCAAGATCAAGGGTTCTATGGCTACACCTTC.

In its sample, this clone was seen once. CDR3 DNA: TGTGCCAGCAGCTCCCATCCGGACAGCAAGAATCAGCCCCAGCATTTT. Translated: CASSSHPDSKNQPQHF. V gene TRBV5-4 combines with J gene TRBJ1-5, with D perhaps TRBD1 (6 bases). The V and J ends lost 3 bases and 4 bases respectively, with 17 bases between them. The CDR3 spans 16 residues. Germline assignment: CDR1 SGHNT and CDR2 YYREEE (reference sequence).

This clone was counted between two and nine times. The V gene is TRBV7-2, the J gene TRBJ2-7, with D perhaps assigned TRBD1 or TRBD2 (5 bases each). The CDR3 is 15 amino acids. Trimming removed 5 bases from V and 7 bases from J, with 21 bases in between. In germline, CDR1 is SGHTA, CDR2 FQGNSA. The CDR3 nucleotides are TGTGCCAGCAGCCCCCGGGACCAGCTGAGGTGGGAGCAGTACTTC. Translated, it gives CASSPRDQLRWEQYF.

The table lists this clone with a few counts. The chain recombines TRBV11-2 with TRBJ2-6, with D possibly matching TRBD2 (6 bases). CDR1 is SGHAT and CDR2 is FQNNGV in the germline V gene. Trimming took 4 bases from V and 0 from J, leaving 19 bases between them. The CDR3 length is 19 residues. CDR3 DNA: TGTGCCAGCAGCTCCCTACGTCGGGGGTCAAACTCTGGGGCCAACGTCCTGACTTTC. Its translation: CASSSLRRGSNSGANVLTF.

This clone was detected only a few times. The CDR3 nucleotides are TGTGCCAGCAGAGGGCCGGGACAGGGCCCAGGCGAGCAGTACTTC. Encoded protein: CASRGPGQGPGEQYF. V is TRBV7-9 and J is TRBJ2-7; TRBD1 matches 9 bases. The CDR3 extends over 15 amino acids. The V gene's germline CDR1 is SEHNR and CDR2 FQNEAQ (reference sequence). The J segment lost 6 bases and the V segment lost 6 bases, leaving 12 bases of the junction unmatched.

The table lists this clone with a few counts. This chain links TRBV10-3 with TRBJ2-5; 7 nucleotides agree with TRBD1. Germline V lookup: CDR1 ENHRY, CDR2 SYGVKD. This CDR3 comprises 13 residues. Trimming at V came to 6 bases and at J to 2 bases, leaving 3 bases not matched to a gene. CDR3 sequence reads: CAIRGTEQETQYF. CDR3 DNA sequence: TGTGCCATCAGAGGGACAGAACAAGAGACCCAGTACTTC.

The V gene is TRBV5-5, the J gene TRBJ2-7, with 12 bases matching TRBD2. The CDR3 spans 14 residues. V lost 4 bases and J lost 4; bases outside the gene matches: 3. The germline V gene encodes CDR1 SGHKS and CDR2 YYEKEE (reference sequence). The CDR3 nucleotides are TGTGCCAGCAGCGCTACTAGCGGGGGGTACGAGCAGTACTTC. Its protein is CASSATSGGYEQYF.

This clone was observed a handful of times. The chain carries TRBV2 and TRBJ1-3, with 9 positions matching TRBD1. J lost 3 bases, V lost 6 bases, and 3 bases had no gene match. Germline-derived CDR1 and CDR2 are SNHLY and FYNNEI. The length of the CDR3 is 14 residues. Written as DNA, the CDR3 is TGTGCCAGCAGCGAGGACAGGGGTGGAAACACCATATATTTT. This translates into CASSEDRGGNTIYF.

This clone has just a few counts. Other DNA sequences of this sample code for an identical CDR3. CDR3 residues: CASSPRRDSYEQYF. CDR3 nucleotides: TGTGCCAGCTCACCACGGCGGGACTCCTACGAGCAGTACTTC. The chain links TRBV18 to TRBJ2-7, with D perhaps matching TRBD2 (6 bases). Trimming took off 1 base at V and 0 bases at J, with 7 bases between the two ends. Germline V gene sequence: CDR1 KGHSH, CDR2 LQKENI. This CDR3 region has 14 residues.

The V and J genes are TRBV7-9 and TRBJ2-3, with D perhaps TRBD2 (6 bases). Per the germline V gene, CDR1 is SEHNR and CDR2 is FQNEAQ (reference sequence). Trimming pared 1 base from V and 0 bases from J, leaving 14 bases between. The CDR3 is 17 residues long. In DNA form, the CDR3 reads TGTGCCAGCAGCTTAGGGGACTTCCTGAAGAGCACAGATACGCAGTATTTT. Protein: CASSLGDFLKSTDTQYF.

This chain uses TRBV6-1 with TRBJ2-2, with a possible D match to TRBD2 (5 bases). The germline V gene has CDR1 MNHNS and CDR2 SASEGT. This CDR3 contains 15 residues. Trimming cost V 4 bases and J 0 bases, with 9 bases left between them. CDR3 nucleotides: TGTGCCAGCAGTGGCCGGGGTACGAACACCGGGGAGCTGTTTTTT. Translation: CASSGRGTNTGELFF.

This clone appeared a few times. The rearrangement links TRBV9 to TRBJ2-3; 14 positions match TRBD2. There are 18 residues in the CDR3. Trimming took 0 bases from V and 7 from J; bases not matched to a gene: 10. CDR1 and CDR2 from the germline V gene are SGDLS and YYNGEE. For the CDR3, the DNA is TGTGCCAGCAGCGTAGCTACTAAGGGACTAGCGGGGGACAATACGCAGTATTTT. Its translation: CASSVATKGLAGDNTQYF.

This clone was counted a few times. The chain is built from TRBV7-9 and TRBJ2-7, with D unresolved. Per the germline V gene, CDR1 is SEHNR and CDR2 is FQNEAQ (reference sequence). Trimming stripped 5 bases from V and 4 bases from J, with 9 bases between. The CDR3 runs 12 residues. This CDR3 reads CASSPKTYEQYF. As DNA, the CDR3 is TGTGCCAGCAGCCCTAAGACTTACGAGCAGTACTTC.

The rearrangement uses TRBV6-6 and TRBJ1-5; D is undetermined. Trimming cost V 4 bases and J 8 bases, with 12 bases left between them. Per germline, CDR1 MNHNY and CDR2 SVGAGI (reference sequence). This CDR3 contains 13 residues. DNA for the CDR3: TGTGCCAGCAGTTCCCCGAACCAAGAGCCCCAGCATTTT. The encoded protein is CASSSPNQEPQHF.

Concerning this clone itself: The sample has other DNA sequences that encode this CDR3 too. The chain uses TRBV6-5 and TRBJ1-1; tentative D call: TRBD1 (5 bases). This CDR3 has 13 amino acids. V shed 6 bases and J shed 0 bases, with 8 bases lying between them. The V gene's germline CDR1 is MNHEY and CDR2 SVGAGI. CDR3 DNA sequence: TGTGCCAGCAGCTTGACAGTGAACACTGAAGCTTTCTTT. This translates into CASSLTVNTEAFF.

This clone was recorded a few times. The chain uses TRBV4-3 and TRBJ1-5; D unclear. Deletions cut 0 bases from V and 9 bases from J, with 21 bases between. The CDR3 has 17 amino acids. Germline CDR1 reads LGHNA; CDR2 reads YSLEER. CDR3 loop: CASSQEFGMAEVGPQHF. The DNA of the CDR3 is TGCGCCAGCAGCCAAGAGTTCGGAATGGCGGAGGTAGGGCCCCAGCATTTT.

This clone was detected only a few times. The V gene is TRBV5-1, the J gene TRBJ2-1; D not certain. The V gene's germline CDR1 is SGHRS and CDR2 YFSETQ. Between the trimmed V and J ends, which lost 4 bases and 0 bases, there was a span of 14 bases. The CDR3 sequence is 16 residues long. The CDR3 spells CASSPDPRSSYNEQFF. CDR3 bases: TGCGCCAGCAGCCCCGACCCCCGCAGCTCCTACAATGAGCAGTTCTTC.

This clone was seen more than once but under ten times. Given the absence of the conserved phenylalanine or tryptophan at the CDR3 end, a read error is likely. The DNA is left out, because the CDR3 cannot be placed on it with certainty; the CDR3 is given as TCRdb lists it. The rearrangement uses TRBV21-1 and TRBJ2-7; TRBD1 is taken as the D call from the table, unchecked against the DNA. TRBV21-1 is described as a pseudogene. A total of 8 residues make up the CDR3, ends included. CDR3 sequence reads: CAPRTGKL.

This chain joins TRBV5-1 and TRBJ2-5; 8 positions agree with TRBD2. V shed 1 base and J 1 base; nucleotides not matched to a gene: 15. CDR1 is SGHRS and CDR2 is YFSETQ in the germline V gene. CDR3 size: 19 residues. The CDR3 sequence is CASSLSGGLTSNSQETQYF. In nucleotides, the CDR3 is TGCGCCAGCAGCTTGAGCGGGGGCCTCACGTCTAACTCCCAAGAGACCCAGTACTTC.

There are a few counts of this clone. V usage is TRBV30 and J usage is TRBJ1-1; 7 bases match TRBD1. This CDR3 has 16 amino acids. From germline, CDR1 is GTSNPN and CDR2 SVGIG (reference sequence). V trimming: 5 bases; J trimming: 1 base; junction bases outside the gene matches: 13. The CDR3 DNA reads TGTGCCTGGTCTCTCCGAGGACAGGTCCGGAACACTGAAGCTTTCTTT. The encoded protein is CAWSLRGQVRNTEAFF. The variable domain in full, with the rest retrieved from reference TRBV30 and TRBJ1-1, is SQTIHQWPATLVQPVGSPLSLECTVEGTSNPNLYWYRQAAGRGLQLLFYSVGIGQISSEVPQNLSASRPQDRQFILSSKKLLLSDSGFYLCAWSLRGQVRNTEAFFGQGTRLTVV.

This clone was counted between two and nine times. In DNA, the CDR3 is TGTGCCAGTAGGGCTAGCGGCCAGTACGGGGAGCTGTTTTTT. It encodes CASRASGQYGELFF. The rearrangement joins TRBV19 to TRBJ2-2, with TRBD2 matching over 7 bases. This CDR3 contains 14 residues. Losses at the gene ends were 6 bases for V and 7 bases for J; bases not matched to a gene: 8. Germline values: CDR1 LNHDA, CDR2 SQIVND (reference sequence).